The sequence of this TCR beta chain was determined in a study of early T cells in non-severe SARS-CoV-2 infection. Study details: Sequencing of unsorted whole blood was done on bulk RNA, leaving chains unpaired.

In this sample, this clonotype turned up many times. Attached unique molecular identifiers marked individual cDNA molecules. TCRdb re-called the 5' RACE reads through MiXCR, storing one row per CDR3 protein. The table records roughly 34,000 distinct CDR3 sequences, roughly 7.1% of them present only once. CDR1 and CDR2 (germline): MNHEY, SVGEGT. The CDR3 contains 15 residues. V lost 4 bases and J lost 3, with 16 bases in between. The sequence came from an adult who was a healthcare worker with PCR-confirmed SARS-CoV-2 infection or an uninfected control (not recorded which). The rearrangement links TRBV6-2 or TRBV6-3 to TRBJ2-7, with D perhaps assigned TRBD1 or TRBD2 (5 bases each). Sequenced here: whole blood, sampled at baseline. The CDR3 DNA follows: TGTGCCAGCAGTTGGCCCGGGGCGGGCGGCTACGAGCAGTACGTC. It is translated as CASSWPGAGGYEQYV.